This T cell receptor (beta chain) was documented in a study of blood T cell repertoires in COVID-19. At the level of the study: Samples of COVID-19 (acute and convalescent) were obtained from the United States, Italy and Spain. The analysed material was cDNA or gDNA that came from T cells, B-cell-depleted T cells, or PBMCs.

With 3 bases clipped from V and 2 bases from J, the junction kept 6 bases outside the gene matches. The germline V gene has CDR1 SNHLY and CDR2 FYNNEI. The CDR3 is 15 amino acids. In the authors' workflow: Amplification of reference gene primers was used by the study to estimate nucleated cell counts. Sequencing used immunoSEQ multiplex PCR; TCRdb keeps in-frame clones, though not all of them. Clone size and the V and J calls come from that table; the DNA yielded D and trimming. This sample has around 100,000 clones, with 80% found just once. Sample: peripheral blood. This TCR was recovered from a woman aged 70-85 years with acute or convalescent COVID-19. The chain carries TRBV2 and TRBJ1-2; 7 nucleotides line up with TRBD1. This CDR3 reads CASSDNQGENYGYTF. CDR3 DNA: TGTGCCAGCAGTGATAACCAGGGGGAAAACTATGGCTACACCTTC.